This is a list of T cell receptor beta chains from one sample in a study of blood T cell repertoires in COVID-19. The assay was immunoSEQ multiplex PCR, and TCRdb's table has in-frame clones only and misses some. The table shows approximately 200,000 clones, with roughly 88% occurring only once. Sequenced input: peripheral blood. Receptor source: a human donor with active or convalescent COVID-19. The donor label of this sample is uncertain. Both conserved end residues are part of each CDR3. Fields, in order: V gene, J gene, clone size, D gene, CDR3 protein, CDR3 DNA. The D gene is left open where the match is weak. Not every row has a clone size; where given, it reads once, few, many or a size class.

v_call: TRBV3-1/TRBV3-2
j_call: TRBJ2-5
clone_size: -
d_call: TRBD2
cdr3_aa: CASSQGGRALETQYF
cdr3_nt: TGTGCCAGCAGCCAGGGCGGGAGAGCCCTGGAGACCCAGTACTTC

v_call: TRBV6-6
j_call: TRBJ2-5
clone_size: -
d_call: TRBD2
cdr3_aa: CASSYELAGLQETQYF
cdr3_nt: TGTGCCAGCAGTTACGAACTAGCGGGGCTCCAAGAGACCCAGTACTTC

v_call: TRBV9
j_call: TRBJ1-5
clone_size: -
d_call: TRBD1
cdr3_aa: CASSVDAGQGNQPQHF
cdr3_nt: TGTGCCAGCAGCGTAGACGCGGGACAGGGCAATCAGCCCCAGCATTTT

v_call: TRBV4-1
j_call: TRBJ2-5
clone_size: -
d_call: TRBD2
cdr3_aa: CASSPIGASGETQYF
cdr3_nt: TGCGCCAGCAGCCCCATTGGGGCTAGCGGGGAGACCCAGTACTTC

v_call: TRBV6-5
j_call: TRBJ2-1
clone_size: -
d_call: TRBD2
cdr3_aa: CASSYSSSGAYNEQFF
cdr3_nt: TGTGCCAGCAGTTACTCGAGTAGCGGGGCTTACAATGAGCAGTTCTTC

v_call: TRBV6-1
j_call: TRBJ2-2
clone_size: -
d_call: TRBD2
cdr3_aa: CASSEARGGLFTGELFF
cdr3_nt: TGTGCCAGCAGTGAAGCGCGGGGGGGCCTTTTCACCGGGGAGCTGTTTTTT

v_call: TRBV4-1
j_call: TRBJ2-1
clone_size: -
d_call: TRBD2
cdr3_aa: CASSWRGGESYNEQFF
cdr3_nt: TGCGCCAGCAGCTGGCGCGGGGGGGAATCCTACAATGAGCAGTTCTTC

v_call: TRBV2
j_call: TRBJ2-7
clone_size: -
d_call: TRBD2
cdr3_aa: CASSQLAGTGEQYF
cdr3_nt: TGTGCCAGCAGCCAACTAGCGGGTACTGGGGAGCAGTACTTC

v_call: TRBV19
j_call: TRBJ1-2
clone_size: -
d_call: TRBD1
cdr3_aa: CASSETGRRGYTF
cdr3_nt: TGTGCCAGTAGTGAGACAGGGAGGAGAGGCTACACCTTC

v_call: TRBV5-1
j_call: TRBJ2-4
clone_size: once
d_call: TRBD2
cdr3_aa: CASSLESSGGRDIQYF
cdr3_nt: TGCGCCAGCAGCTTGGAGTCTAGCGGGGGGAGAGACATTCAGTACTTC

v_call: TRBV3-1/TRBV3-2
j_call: TRBJ1-2
clone_size: -
d_call: -
cdr3_aa: CASSPTEGRDGYTF
cdr3_nt: TGTGCCAGCAGCCCTACAGAGGGCCGGGATGGCTACACCTTC

v_call: TRBV19
j_call: TRBJ1-5
clone_size: few
d_call: -
cdr3_aa: CASSISIAEAQHF
cdr3_nt: TGTGCCAGTAGTATTTCAATCGCGGAGGCCCAGCATTTT

v_call: TRBV11-2
j_call: TRBJ2-7
clone_size: -
d_call: -
cdr3_aa: CASSLRLTGSRGYEQYF
cdr3_nt: TGTGCCAGCAGCCTTCGACTTACAGGGTCGAGGGGTTACGAGCAGTACTTC

v_call: TRBV11-3
j_call: TRBJ2-5
clone_size: -
d_call: TRBD2
cdr3_aa: CASSLGAGMETQYF
cdr3_nt: TGTGCCAGCAGCTTAGGAGCGGGAATGGAGACCCAGTACTTC

v_call: TRBV2
j_call: TRBJ2-7
clone_size: -
d_call: -
cdr3_aa: CASTRRQGDEQYF
cdr3_nt: TGTGCCAGCACTCGCCGGCAGGGCGACGAGCAGTACTTC

v_call: TRBV13
j_call: TRBJ2-5
clone_size: -
d_call: TRBD2
cdr3_aa: CASSAGPRGLAREAQYF
cdr3_nt: TGTGCCAGCAGCGCGGGTCCCCGGGGACTAGCCCGGGAGGCCCAGTACTTC

v_call: TRBV6-4
j_call: TRBJ2-1
clone_size: -
d_call: TRBD1
cdr3_aa: CASSALQGARNEQFF
cdr3_nt: TGTGCCAGCAGTGCTCTTCAGGGGGCGCGGAATGAGCAGTTCTTC

v_call: TRBV5-1
j_call: TRBJ2-1
clone_size: -
d_call: TRBD2
cdr3_aa: CASSADGLAGVPFF
cdr3_nt: TGCGCCAGCAGCGCAGACGGACTAGCGGGAGTCCCGTTCTTC

v_call: TRBV14
j_call: TRBJ2-3
clone_size: few
d_call: TRBD2
cdr3_aa: CASSRARDYGDTQYF
cdr3_nt: TGTGCCAGCAGCCGCGCCCGGGACTATGGAGATACGCAGTATTTT

v_call: TRBV19
j_call: TRBJ2-5
clone_size: -
d_call: TRBD1
cdr3_aa: CASGKTGDETQYF
cdr3_nt: TGTGCCAGTGGGAAGACAGGGGACGAGACCCAGTACTTC

v_call: TRBV7-9
j_call: TRBJ2-5
clone_size: -
d_call: -
cdr3_aa: CASSLDLGLLAETQYF
cdr3_nt: TGTGCCAGCAGCTTAGACTTGGGGCTGCTCGCAGAGACCCAGTACTTC

v_call: TRBV6-6
j_call: TRBJ1-2
clone_size: -
d_call: TRBD1
cdr3_aa: CASLPGTGFFYGYTF
cdr3_nt: TGTGCCAGCCTTCCGGGGACAGGCTTCTTCTATGGCTACACCTTC

v_call: TRBV4-1
j_call: TRBJ2-1
clone_size: -
d_call: -
cdr3_aa: CASSQGSVPNEQFF
cdr3_nt: TGCGCCAGCAGCCAAGGTTCAGTTCCCAATGAGCAGTTCTTC

v_call: TRBV10-2
j_call: TRBJ2-2
clone_size: once
d_call: TRBD2
cdr3_aa: CASTSGTNTGELFF
cdr3_nt: TGCGCCAGTACTAGCGGAACGAACACCGGGGAGCTGTTTTTT

v_call: TRBV4-2
j_call: TRBJ2-1
clone_size: -
d_call: TRBD2
cdr3_aa: CASSQTSGGANEQFF
cdr3_nt: TGTGCCAGCAGCCAAACTAGCGGGGGGGCCAATGAGCAGTTCTTC

v_call: TRBV9
j_call: TRBJ2-5
clone_size: -
d_call: -
cdr3_aa: CASSVTGSIETQYF
cdr3_nt: TGTGCCAGCAGCGTTACAGGGTCGATAGAGACCCAGTACTTC

v_call: TRBV6-5
j_call: TRBJ2-7
clone_size: -
d_call: -
cdr3_aa: CASSYGAGLEQYF
cdr3_nt: TGTGCCAGCAGTTACGGGGCAGGGCTCGAGCAGTACTTC

v_call: TRBV11-2
j_call: TRBJ2-7
clone_size: once
d_call: TRBD2
cdr3_aa: CASSPVMVSGRAREQYF
cdr3_nt: TGTGCCAGCAGCCCTGTAATGGTGAGCGGGAGGGCCAGGGAGCAGTACTTC

v_call: TRBV7-2
j_call: TRBJ2-1
clone_size: few
d_call: TRBD1
cdr3_aa: CASSSTRDRGGEQFF
cdr3_nt: TGTGCCAGCAGCTCGACTAGGGACAGGGGGGGTGAGCAGTTCTTC

v_call: TRBV18
j_call: TRBJ1-1
clone_size: few
d_call: -
cdr3_aa: CASSPLRGGERTEAFF
cdr3_nt: TGTGCCAGCTCACCTCTACGGGGCGGGGAACGCACTGAAGCTTTCTTT

v_call: TRBV5-1
j_call: TRBJ2-7
clone_size: -
d_call: TRBD2
cdr3_aa: CASSRGRDYEQYF
cdr3_nt: TGCGCCAGCAGCCGCGGGAGAGACTACGAGCAGTACTTC

v_call: TRBV29-1
j_call: TRBJ2-1
clone_size: -
d_call: -
cdr3_aa: CSVRTLEWPFF
cdr3_nt: TGCAGCGTTCGGACACTCGAGTGGCCGTTCTTC

v_call: TRBV5-4
j_call: TRBJ1-1
clone_size: -
d_call: -
cdr3_aa: CASSLAGGGLNTEAFF
cdr3_nt: TGTGCCAGCAGCTTGGCCGGGGGAGGCCTGAACACTGAAGCTTTCTTT

v_call: TRBV6-2/TRBV6-3
j_call: TRBJ2-7
clone_size: -
d_call: TRBD1
cdr3_aa: CASSYSKTGATGGFYEQYF
cdr3_nt: TGTGCCAGCAGTTACTCGAAAACAGGGGCGACAGGAGGATTCTACGAGCAGTACTTC

v_call: TRBV4-1
j_call: TRBJ2-7
clone_size: -
d_call: TRBD1
cdr3_aa: CASSQDPGQGASEQYF
cdr3_nt: TGCGCCAGCAGCCAAGATCCCGGACAGGGGGCGTCCGAGCAGTACTTC

v_call: TRBV6-5
j_call: TRBJ1-1
clone_size: -
d_call: TRBD1
cdr3_aa: CASSRQGGNTEAFF
cdr3_nt: TGTGCCAGCAGCCGACAGGGAGGGAACACTGAAGCTTTCTTT

v_call: TRBV27
j_call: TRBJ2-5
clone_size: -
d_call: TRBD1
cdr3_aa: CASKQGAGETQYF
cdr3_nt: TGTGCCAGCAAGCAGGGGGCGGGAGAGACCCAGTACTTC

v_call: TRBV7-3
j_call: TRBJ2-2
clone_size: once
d_call: -
cdr3_aa: CASSLIVRQLNTGELFF
cdr3_nt: TGTGCCAGCAGCTTAATAGTGAGACAGCTGAACACCGGGGAGCTGTTTTTT

v_call: TRBV3-1/TRBV3-2
j_call: TRBJ2-7
clone_size: -
d_call: -
cdr3_aa: CASSQGRAYSYEQYF
cdr3_nt: TGTGCCAGCAGCCAAGGGCGGGCGTACTCCTACGAGCAGTACTTC

v_call: TRBV4-3
j_call: TRBJ2-2
clone_size: -
d_call: -
cdr3_aa: CASSQEAQGSGELFF
cdr3_nt: TGCGCCAGCAGCCAAGAGGCCCAGGGGTCCGGGGAGCTGTTTTTT

v_call: TRBV19
j_call: TRBJ2-1
clone_size: -
d_call: TRBD2
cdr3_aa: CASKVAGVRNEQFF
cdr3_nt: TGTGCCAGCAAGGTAGCGGGAGTCAGGAATGAGCAGTTCTTC

v_call: TRBV9
j_call: TRBJ2-2
clone_size: -
d_call: TRBD1
cdr3_aa: CASSRQGSNTGELFF
cdr3_nt: TGTGCCAGCAGCCGACAGGGATCGAACACCGGGGAGCTGTTTTTT

v_call: TRBV9
j_call: TRBJ2-3
clone_size: -
d_call: -
cdr3_aa: CASSVESVTDTQYF
cdr3_nt: TGTGCCAGCAGCGTAGAGTCGGTCACAGATACGCAGTATTTT

v_call: TRBV24-1
j_call: TRBJ2-1
clone_size: -
d_call: -
cdr3_aa: CATSAPENEQFF
cdr3_nt: TGTGCCACCAGTGCCCCCGAGAATGAGCAGTTCTTC

v_call: TRBV20-1
j_call: TRBJ2-7
clone_size: -
d_call: -
cdr3_aa: CSASETGVTYEQYF
cdr3_nt: TGCAGTGCTAGTGAAACCGGTGTAACCTACGAGCAGTACTTC